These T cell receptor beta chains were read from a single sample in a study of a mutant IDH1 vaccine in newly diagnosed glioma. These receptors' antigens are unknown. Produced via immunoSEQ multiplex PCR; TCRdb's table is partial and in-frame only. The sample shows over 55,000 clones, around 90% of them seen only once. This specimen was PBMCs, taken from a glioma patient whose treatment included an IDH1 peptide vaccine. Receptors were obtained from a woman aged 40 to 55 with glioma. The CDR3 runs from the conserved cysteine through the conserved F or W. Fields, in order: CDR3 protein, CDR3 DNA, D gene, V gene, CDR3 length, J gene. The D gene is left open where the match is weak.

cdr3_aa: CASSRVTGELFF; cdr3_nt: TGTGCCAGCAGTCGGGTAACCGGGGAGCTGTTTTTT; d_call: .; v_call: TRBV2; cdr3_length: 12; j_call: TRBJ2-2
cdr3_aa: CSVAPRGSREPQHF; cdr3_nt: TGCAGCGTTGCCCCCAGGGGAAGCCGGGAACCCCAGCATTTT; d_call: .; v_call: TRBV29-1; cdr3_length: 14; j_call: TRBJ1-5
cdr3_aa: CASSEYTTGQDTQYF; cdr3_nt: TGTGCCAGCAGTGAATATACGACAGGGCAGGATACGCAGTATTTT; d_call: TRBD1; v_call: TRBV25-1; cdr3_length: 15; j_call: TRBJ2-3
cdr3_aa: CASSRLPRGLSGYTF; cdr3_nt: TGCGCCAGCAGCCGTCTCCCTCGGGGTCTCAGTGGCTACACCTTC; d_call: .; v_call: TRBV4-3; cdr3_length: 15; j_call: TRBJ1-2
cdr3_aa: CASTRPRGGYGYTF; cdr3_nt: TGTGCCAGCACCCGACCCAGGGGGGGGTATGGCTACACCTTC; d_call: TRBD1; v_call: TRBV6-5; cdr3_length: 14; j_call: TRBJ1-2
cdr3_aa: CASSRDRGSSNEQFF; cdr3_nt: TGTGCCAGCAGCCGGGACAGGGGATCCTCTAATGAGCAGTTCTTC; d_call: TRBD1; v_call: TRBV6-5; cdr3_length: 15; j_call: TRBJ2-1
cdr3_aa: CASSRQMNTEAFF; cdr3_nt: TGTGCCAGCAGCCGACAGATGAACACTGAAGCTTTCTTT; d_call: .; v_call: TRBV14; cdr3_length: 13; j_call: TRBJ1-1
cdr3_aa: CASSRQGSTEAFF; cdr3_nt: TGTGCCAGCAGCCGACAGGGAAGCACTGAAGCTTTCTTT; d_call: TRBD1; v_call: TRBV6-1; cdr3_length: 13; j_call: TRBJ1-1
cdr3_aa: CASSPGTFVGDTQYF; cdr3_nt: TGTGCCAGCAGCCCGGGGACGTTCGTGGGGGATACGCAGTATTTT; d_call: .; v_call: TRBV7-6; cdr3_length: 15; j_call: TRBJ2-3
cdr3_aa: CASSLATGDLYNSPLHF; cdr3_nt: TGTGCCAGCAGCTTAGCGACAGGAGATCTCTATAATTCACCCCTCCACTTT; d_call: .; v_call: TRBV7-9; cdr3_length: 17; j_call: TRBJ1-6
cdr3_aa: CAISDPPTGGAGANVLTF; cdr3_nt: TGTGCCATCAGTGACCCCCCCACAGGGGGCGCTGGGGCCAACGTCCTGACTTTC; d_call: TRBD1; v_call: TRBV10-3; cdr3_length: 18; j_call: TRBJ2-6
cdr3_aa: CASRAPGDYEQYF; cdr3_nt: TGTGCCAGCAGGGCACCGGGGGACTACGAGCAGTACTTC; d_call: .; v_call: TRBV28; cdr3_length: 13; j_call: TRBJ2-7
cdr3_aa: CASSLTSGSTDTQYF; cdr3_nt: TGTGCCAGCAGTTTGACTAGCGGTAGCACAGATACGCAGTATTTT; d_call: TRBD2; v_call: TRBV6-5; cdr3_length: 15; j_call: TRBJ2-3
cdr3_aa: CASSQEGRSYEQYF; cdr3_nt: TGTGCCAGCAGCCAAGAAGGCCGTTCCTACGAGCAGTACTTC; d_call: .; v_call: TRBV14; cdr3_length: 14; j_call: TRBJ2-7
cdr3_aa: CASSPATGEYNGYTF; cdr3_nt: TGTGCCAGCTCACCAGCTACGGGGGAATATAATGGCTACACCTTC; d_call: .; v_call: TRBV18; cdr3_length: 15; j_call: TRBJ1-2
cdr3_aa: CASSQGDPFSNLYEQYF; cdr3_nt: TGCGCCAGCAGCCAAGGAGATCCTTTCTCGAACCTCTACGAGCAGTACTTC; d_call: .; v_call: TRBV4-1; cdr3_length: 17; j_call: TRBJ2-7
cdr3_aa: CASSVDSYYEQYF; cdr3_nt: TGCGCCAGCAGCGTGGACAGTTACTACGAGCAGTACTTC; d_call: .; v_call: TRBV5-1; cdr3_length: 13; j_call: TRBJ2-7
cdr3_aa: CASAGSRGQPQHF; cdr3_nt: TGTGCCAGTGCCGGATCGAGGGGTCAGCCCCAGCATTTT; d_call: .; v_call: TRBV19; cdr3_length: 13; j_call: TRBJ1-5
cdr3_aa: CASSPERRTGELFF; cdr3_nt: TGTGCCAGCAGCCCCGAGAGGAGGACCGGGGAGCTGTTTTTT; d_call: .; v_call: TRBV7-2; cdr3_length: 14; j_call: TRBJ2-2
cdr3_aa: CASSLAGLAGVSEQYF; cdr3_nt: TGCGCCAGCAGCCTAGCGGGACTAGCGGGAGTCAGCGAGCAGTACTTC; d_call: TRBD2; v_call: TRBV5-1; cdr3_length: 16; j_call: TRBJ2-7
cdr3_aa: CASGTELAKNIQYF; cdr3_nt: TGTGCCAGCGGTACGGAGTTAGCCAAAAACATTCAGTACTTC; d_call: .; v_call: TRBV18; cdr3_length: 14; j_call: TRBJ2-4
cdr3_aa: CASSHSTGTSSYNEQFF; cdr3_nt: TGTGCCAGCAGTCACTCCACCGGGACTAGCTCCTACAATGAGCAGTTCTTC; d_call: TRBD2; v_call: TRBV27; cdr3_length: 17; j_call: TRBJ2-1
cdr3_aa: CASTRETGNTIYF; cdr3_nt: TGTGCCAGCACCAGGGAAACTGGAAACACCATATATTTT; d_call: .; v_call: TRBV11-1; cdr3_length: 13; j_call: TRBJ1-3
cdr3_aa: CASSRGHPNSPLHF; cdr3_nt: TGTGCCAGCAGCCGAGGACATCCCAATTCACCCCTCCACTTT; d_call: .; v_call: TRBV7-9; cdr3_length: 14; j_call: TRBJ1-6
cdr3_aa: CAISPGHSTDTQYF; cdr3_nt: TGTGCCATCAGTCCGGGACATAGCACAGATACGCAGTATTTT; d_call: .; v_call: TRBV10-3; cdr3_length: 14; j_call: TRBJ2-3
cdr3_aa: CASSPGLAANTGELFF; cdr3_nt: TGCGCCAGCAGCCCTGGACTAGCGGCCAACACCGGGGAGCTGTTTTTT; d_call: TRBD2; v_call: TRBV5-1; cdr3_length: 16; j_call: TRBJ2-2
cdr3_aa: CASSPPGQGTYEQYF; cdr3_nt: TGTGCCAGCAGTCCCCCGGGACAGGGAACCTACGAGCAGTACTTC; d_call: TRBD1; v_call: TRBV28; cdr3_length: 15; j_call: TRBJ2-7
cdr3_aa: CASSGRGHNEQFF; cdr3_nt: TGTGCCAGCAGTGGTAGGGGTCACAATGAGCAGTTCTTC; d_call: .; v_call: TRBV25-1; cdr3_length: 13; j_call: TRBJ2-1
cdr3_aa: CASSPGLAGGGETQYF; cdr3_nt: TGTGCCAGCAGCCCAGGACTAGCGGGGGGCGGGGAGACCCAGTACTTC; d_call: TRBD2; v_call: TRBV5-4; cdr3_length: 16; j_call: TRBJ2-5
cdr3_aa: CASSRVETGRGSYNEQFF; cdr3_nt: TGCGCCAGCAGCCGAGTAGAGACAGGCCGAGGCTCCTACAATGAGCAGTTCTTC; d_call: .; v_call: TRBV4-1; cdr3_length: 18; j_call: TRBJ2-1
cdr3_aa: CASSFMLAPKNIQYF; cdr3_nt: TGTGCCAGCAGCTTTATGTTAGCGCCCAAAAACATTCAGTACTTC; d_call: .; v_call: TRBV13; cdr3_length: 15; j_call: TRBJ2-4
cdr3_aa: CASSLEGDLDTQYF; cdr3_nt: TGCGCCAGCAGCTTGGAGGGGGACCTAGATACGCAGTATTTT; d_call: .; v_call: TRBV5-1; cdr3_length: 14; j_call: TRBJ2-3
cdr3_aa: CASSLLGGETQYF; cdr3_nt: TGTGCCAGCAGTTTATTGGGGGGCGAGACCCAGTACTTC; d_call: .; v_call: TRBV27; cdr3_length: 13; j_call: TRBJ2-5
cdr3_aa: CAGNRQLDQPQHF; cdr3_nt: TGTGCCGGCAATAGACAGCTAGATCAGCCCCAGCATTTT; d_call: .; v_call: TRBV2; cdr3_length: 13; j_call: TRBJ1-5
cdr3_aa: CASRSNLGGSYNEQFF; cdr3_nt: TGTGCCAGCAGGTCGAACCTCGGGGGTTCCTACAATGAGCAGTTCTTC; d_call: .; v_call: TRBV4-2; cdr3_length: 16; j_call: TRBJ2-1
cdr3_aa: CASSQDVGQVANEAFF; cdr3_nt: TGCGCCAGCAGCCAAGATGTAGGACAGGTAGCAAATGAAGCTTTCTTT; d_call: TRBD1; v_call: TRBV4-3; cdr3_length: 16; j_call: TRBJ1-1